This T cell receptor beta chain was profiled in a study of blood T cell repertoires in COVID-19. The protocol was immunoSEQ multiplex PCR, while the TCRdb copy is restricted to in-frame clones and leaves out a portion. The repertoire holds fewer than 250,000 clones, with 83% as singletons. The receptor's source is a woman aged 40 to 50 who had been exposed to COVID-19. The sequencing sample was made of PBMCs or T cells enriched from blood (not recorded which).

Here the CDR3 reads CASSLGQAAGNTIYF. DNA for the CDR3: TGTGCCAGCAGCTTAGGCCAGGCTGCTGGAAACACCATATATTTT. The chain recombines TRBV5-5 with TRBJ1-3; D uncertain. Germline V CDR1 and CDR2: SGHKS, YYEKEE (reference sequence). The ends were cut back, 2 bases at V and 2 bases at J, with 11 bases in the middle. The CDR3 loop spans 15 amino acids.